This entry features one T cell receptor (beta chain) sequence. The record originates from a study of stem cell transplantation in POMP-related autoinflammatory disease. Sequencing used immunoSEQ multiplex PCR; TCRdb keeps in-frame clones, though not all of them. The sample shows about 68,000 clones, roughly 88% of them seen only once. Per the germline V gene, CDR1 is MRHNA and CDR2 is SNTAGT. The length of the CDR3 is 15 residues. With V trimmed by 6 bases and J by 1 base, 8 bases remained unmatched. This specimen consisted of CD4+ T cells from PBMCs, obtained after stem cell transplantation. The sequence came from a human patient with POMP-related autoinflammation and immune dysregulation (PRAID). Some T cells may arise from the graft donor. The chain couples TRBV6-4 to TRBJ1-1, with 7 bases identical to TRBD1. CDR3 region: CASSYTGDSNTEAFF. The CDR3 bases are TGTGCCAGCAGCTATACAGGGGACTCGAACACTGAAGCTTTCTTT.